This record covers a single TCR beta chain. The data are from a study of T cell changes during pregnancy in multiple sclerosis. Profiled with immunoSEQ multiplex PCR; TCRdb holds only in-frame clones, not every one. The sample carries 60,000 to 70,000 clones, 91% recorded once. CDR3 length: 16 residues. The germline V and J ends were trimmed by 1 base and 2 bases, with 13 bases remaining between them. CDR1 LGHNA and CDR2 YNFKEQ come from the germline V gene. The material sequenced was peripheral blood, taken after pregnancy. The chain couples TRBV4-2 to TRBJ2-3; TRBD1 might be the D (6 bases). This sequence was found in a female donor in good health, enrolled as a control in a pregnancy study. In nucleotides, the CDR3 is TGTGCCAGCAGCCAAGTCCGGGACACCATCACAGATACGCAGTATTTT. This gives the protein CASSQVRDTITDTQYF.